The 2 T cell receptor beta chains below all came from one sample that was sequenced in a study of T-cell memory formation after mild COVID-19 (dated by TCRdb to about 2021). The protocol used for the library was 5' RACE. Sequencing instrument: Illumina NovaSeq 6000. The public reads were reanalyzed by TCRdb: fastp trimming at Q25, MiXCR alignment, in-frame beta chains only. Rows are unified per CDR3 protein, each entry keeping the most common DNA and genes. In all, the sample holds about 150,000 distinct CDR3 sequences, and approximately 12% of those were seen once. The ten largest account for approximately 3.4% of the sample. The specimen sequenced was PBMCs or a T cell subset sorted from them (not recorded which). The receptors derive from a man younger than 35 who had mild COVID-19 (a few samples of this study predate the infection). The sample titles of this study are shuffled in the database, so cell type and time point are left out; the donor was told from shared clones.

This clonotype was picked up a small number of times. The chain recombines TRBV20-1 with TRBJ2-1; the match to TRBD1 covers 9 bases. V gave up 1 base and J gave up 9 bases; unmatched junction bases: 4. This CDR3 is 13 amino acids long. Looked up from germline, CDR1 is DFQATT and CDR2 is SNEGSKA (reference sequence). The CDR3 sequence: CSARGTGGSEQFF. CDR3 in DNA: TGCAGTGCTAGAGGAACAGGGGGCTCTGAGCAGTTCTTC.

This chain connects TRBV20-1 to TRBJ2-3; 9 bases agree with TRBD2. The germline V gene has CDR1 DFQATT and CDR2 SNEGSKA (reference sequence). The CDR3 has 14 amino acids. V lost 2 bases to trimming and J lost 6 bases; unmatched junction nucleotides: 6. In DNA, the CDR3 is TGCAGTGCTAGACTAGCGGGGAGTAGCGATACGCAGTATTTT. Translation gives CSARLAGSSDTQYF.